This TCR beta chain appears in the sequencing data of a study of T cells after yellow fever vaccination. Generation of TCR cDNA used 5'RACE template switching (which added a universal primer site and UMIs). TCRdb reprocessed the 5' RACE reads via MiXCR and lists one record per CDR3 protein. Among around 320,000 distinct CDR3 sequences listed, about 4.5% were seen once. Germline V CDR1 and CDR2: MGHDK, SYGVNS. The junction had 3 bases not matched to a gene; V was cut back by 4 bases and J by 4 bases. The CDR3 is 13 amino acids. This clonotype appeared a few times. Its cognate antigen is unknown. The study's findings and limits: From the bulk population, abundant clonotypes could contaminate and appear within FACS-sorted repertoires. Weaker, the secondary response had a peak occurring faster, on day 5 versus 15. The booster response re-showed most primary clones: 96% CD4, more than 70% CD8.

This chain uses TRBV25-1 with TRBJ1-2; 7 bases line up with TRBD1. The TCR sequence derives from a man aged 18 to 30 who received the YFV17D yellow fever vaccine. The sequencing used PBMCs, collected 15 days after the yellow fever booster vaccination. The CDR3 loop is CASSAQGFYGYTF. The DNA of the CDR3 is TGTGCCAGCAGTGCACAGGGGTTCTATGGCTACACCTTC.